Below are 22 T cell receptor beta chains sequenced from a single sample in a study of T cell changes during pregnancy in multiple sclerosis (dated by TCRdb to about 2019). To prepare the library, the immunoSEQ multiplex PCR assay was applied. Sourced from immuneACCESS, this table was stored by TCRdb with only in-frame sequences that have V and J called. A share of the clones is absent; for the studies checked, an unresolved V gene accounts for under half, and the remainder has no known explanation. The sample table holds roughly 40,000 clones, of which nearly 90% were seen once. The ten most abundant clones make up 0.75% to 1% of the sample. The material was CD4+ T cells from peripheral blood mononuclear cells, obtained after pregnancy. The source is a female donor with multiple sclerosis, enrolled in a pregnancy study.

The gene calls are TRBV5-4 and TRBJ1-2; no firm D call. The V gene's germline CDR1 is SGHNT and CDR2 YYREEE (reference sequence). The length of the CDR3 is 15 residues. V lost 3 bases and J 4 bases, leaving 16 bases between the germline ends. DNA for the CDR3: TGTGCCAGCAGCTCTAAGGCTGGGGAGTCCTATGGCTACACCTTC. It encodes CASSSKAGESYGYTF.

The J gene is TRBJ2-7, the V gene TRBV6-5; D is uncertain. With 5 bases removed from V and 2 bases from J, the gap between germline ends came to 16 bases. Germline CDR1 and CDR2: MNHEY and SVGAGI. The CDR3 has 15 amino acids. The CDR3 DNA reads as TGTGCCAGCAGTCGCGGAGCATTGCGAACCTACGAGCAGTACTTC. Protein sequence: CASSRGALRTYEQYF.

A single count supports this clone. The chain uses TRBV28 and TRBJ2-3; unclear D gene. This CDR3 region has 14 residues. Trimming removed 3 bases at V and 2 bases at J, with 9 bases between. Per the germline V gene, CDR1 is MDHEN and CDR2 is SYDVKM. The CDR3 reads CASSFSLSTDTQYF. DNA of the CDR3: TGTGCCAGCAGTTTCTCTCTGTCCACAGATACGCAGTATTTT.

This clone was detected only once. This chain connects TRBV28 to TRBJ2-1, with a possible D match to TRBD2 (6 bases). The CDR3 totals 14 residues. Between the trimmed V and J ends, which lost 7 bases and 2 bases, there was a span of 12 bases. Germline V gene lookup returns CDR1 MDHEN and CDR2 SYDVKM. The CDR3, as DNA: TGTGCCAGCAAGGAGGGCCATCCCTACAATGAGCAGTTCTTC. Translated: CASKEGHPYNEQFF.

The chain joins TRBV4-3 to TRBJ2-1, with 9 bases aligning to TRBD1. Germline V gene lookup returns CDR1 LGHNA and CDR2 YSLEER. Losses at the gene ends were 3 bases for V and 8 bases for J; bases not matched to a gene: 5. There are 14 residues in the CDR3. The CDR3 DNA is TGCGCCAGCAGCCATGTACGACAGGGGGATGAGCAGTTCTTC. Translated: CASSHVRQGDEQFF.

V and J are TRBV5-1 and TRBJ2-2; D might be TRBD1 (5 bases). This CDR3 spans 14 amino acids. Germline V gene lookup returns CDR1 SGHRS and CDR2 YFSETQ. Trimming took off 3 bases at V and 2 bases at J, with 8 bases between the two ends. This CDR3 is CASSSDSNTGELFF. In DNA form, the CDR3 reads TGCGCCAGCAGCTCCGACAGCAACACCGGGGAGCTGTTTTTT.

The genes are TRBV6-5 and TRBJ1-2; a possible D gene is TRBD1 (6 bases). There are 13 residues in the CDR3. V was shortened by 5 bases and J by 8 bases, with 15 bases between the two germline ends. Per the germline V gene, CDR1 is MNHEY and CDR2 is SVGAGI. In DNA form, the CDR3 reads TGTGCCAGCAGTAACAGGGAGAGAGGGGGCTACACCTTC. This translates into CASSNRERGGYTF.

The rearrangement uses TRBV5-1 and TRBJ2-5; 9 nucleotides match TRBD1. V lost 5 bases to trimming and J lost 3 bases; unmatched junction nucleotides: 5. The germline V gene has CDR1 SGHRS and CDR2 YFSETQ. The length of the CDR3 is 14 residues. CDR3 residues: CASRFRDREETQYF. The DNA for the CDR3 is TGCGCCAGCAGGTTTAGGGACAGGGAAGAGACCCAGTACTTC.

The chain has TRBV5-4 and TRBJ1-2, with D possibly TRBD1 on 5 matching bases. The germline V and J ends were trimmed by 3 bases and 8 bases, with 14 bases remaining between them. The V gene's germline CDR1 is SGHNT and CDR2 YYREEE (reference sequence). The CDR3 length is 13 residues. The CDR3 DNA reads TGTGCCAGCAGCTGGGCAGGGAGGGAAGGCTACACCTTC. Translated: CASSWAGREGYTF.

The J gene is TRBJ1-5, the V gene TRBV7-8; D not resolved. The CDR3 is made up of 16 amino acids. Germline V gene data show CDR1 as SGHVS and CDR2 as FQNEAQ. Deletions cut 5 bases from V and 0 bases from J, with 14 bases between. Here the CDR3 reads CASSHWRDYSNQPQHF. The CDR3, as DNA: TGTGCCAGCAGCCACTGGAGGGATTATAGCAATCAGCCCCAGCATTTT.

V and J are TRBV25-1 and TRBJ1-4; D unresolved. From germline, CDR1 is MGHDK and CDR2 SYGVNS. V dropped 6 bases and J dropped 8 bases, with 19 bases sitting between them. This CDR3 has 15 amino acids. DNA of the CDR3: TGTGCCAGCAGCCGCCGAGGAGGTCCGTACGAAAAACTGTTTTTT. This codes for CASSRRGGPYEKLFF.

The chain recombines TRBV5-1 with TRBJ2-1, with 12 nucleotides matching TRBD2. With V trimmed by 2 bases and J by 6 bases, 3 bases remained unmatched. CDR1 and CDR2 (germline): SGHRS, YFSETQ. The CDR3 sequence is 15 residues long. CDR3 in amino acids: CASSFLAGGFNEQFF. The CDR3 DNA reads TGCGCCAGCAGCTTTCTAGCGGGGGGGTTCAATGAGCAGTTCTTC.

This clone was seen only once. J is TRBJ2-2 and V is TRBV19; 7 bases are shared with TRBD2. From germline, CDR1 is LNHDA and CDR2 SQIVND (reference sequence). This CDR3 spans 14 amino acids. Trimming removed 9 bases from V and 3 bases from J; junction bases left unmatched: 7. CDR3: CASRAGLHTGELFF. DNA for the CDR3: TGTGCCAGCAGAGCGGGGCTCCACACCGGGGAGCTGTTTTTT.

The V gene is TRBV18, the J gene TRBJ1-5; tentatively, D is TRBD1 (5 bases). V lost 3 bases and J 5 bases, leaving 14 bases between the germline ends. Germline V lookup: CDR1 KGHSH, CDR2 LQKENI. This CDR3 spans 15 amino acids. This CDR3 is CASSPGRGGDQPQHF. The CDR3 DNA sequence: TGTGCCAGCTCACCGGGAAGGGGCGGAGATCAGCCCCAGCATTTT.

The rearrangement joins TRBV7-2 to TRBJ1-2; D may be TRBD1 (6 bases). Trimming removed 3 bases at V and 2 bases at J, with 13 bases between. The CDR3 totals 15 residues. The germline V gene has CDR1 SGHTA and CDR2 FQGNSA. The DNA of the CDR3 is TGTGCCAGCAGCTTTCCGGGACACCGAAACTATGGCTACACCTTC. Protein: CASSFPGHRNYGYTF.

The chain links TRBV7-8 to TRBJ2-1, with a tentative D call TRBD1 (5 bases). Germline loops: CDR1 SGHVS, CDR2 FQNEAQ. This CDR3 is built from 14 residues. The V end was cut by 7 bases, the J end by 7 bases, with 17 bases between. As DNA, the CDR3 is TGTGCCAGCAAGGCAGGGCGAGTGGGGAATGAGCAGTTCTTC. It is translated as CASKAGRVGNEQFF.

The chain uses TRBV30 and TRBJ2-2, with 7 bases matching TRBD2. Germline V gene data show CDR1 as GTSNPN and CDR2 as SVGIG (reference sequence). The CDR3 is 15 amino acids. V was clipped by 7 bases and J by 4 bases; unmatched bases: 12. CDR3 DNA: TGTGCCTTGGAGTACGTCGGGGGGAGCACCGGGGAGCTGTTTTTT. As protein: CALEYVGGSTGELFF.

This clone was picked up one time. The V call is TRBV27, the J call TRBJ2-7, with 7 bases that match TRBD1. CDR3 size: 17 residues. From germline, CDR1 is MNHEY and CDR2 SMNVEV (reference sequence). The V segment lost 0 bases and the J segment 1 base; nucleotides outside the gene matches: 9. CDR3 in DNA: TGTGCCAGCAGTTTATCGTGGACAGGCCTCCTTTCCTACGAGCAGTACTTC. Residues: CASSLSWTGLLSYEQYF.

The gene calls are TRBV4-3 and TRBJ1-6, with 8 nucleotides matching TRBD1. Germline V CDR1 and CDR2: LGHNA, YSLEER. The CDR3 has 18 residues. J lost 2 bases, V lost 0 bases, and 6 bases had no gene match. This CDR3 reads CASSQDWGTGAYNSPLHF. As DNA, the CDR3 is TGCGCCAGCAGCCAAGATTGGGGGACAGGAGCCTATAATTCACCCCTCCACTTT.

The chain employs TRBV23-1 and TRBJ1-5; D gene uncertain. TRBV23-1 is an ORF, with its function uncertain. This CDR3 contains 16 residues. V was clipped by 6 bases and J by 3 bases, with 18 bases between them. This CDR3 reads CASRPVFGGVNQPQHF. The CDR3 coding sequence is TGCGCCAGCAGGCCGGTGTTTGGAGGAGTCAATCAGCCCCAGCATTTT.

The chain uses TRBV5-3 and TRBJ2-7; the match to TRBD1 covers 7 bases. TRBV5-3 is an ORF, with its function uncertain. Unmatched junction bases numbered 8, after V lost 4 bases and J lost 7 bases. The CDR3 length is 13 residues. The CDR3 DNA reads TGTGCCAGAAGCCTCAAAACCAGGGGGGAGCAGTACTTC. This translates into CARSLKTRGEQYF.

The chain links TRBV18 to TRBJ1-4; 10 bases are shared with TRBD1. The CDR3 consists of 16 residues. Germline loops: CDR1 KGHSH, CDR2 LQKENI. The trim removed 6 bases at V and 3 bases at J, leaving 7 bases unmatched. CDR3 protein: CASSRDRGWSNEKLFF. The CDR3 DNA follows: TGTGCCAGCTCGCGGGACAGGGGTTGGTCTAATGAAAAACTGTTTTTT. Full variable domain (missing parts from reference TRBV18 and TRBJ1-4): NAGVMQNPRHLVRRRGQEARLRCSPMKGHSHVYWYRQLPEEGLKFMVYLQKENIIDESGMPKERFSAEFPKEGPSILRIQQVVRGDSAAYFCASSRDRGWSNEKLFFGSGTQLSVL.